Below, 28 T cell receptor beta chains from the same sample are listed, as sequenced in a study of blood T cells in healthy people across ages. Primers used in a second PCR of about 6 to 11 cycles were a sample-barcoded 5' primer and a J-beta primer mix. TCRdb redid the calling of the 5' RACE reads with MiXCR, one entry per CDR3 protein. The data hold 1.5 million to 2 million distinct CDR3 sequences, with 28% observed a single time. Input material: blood. The receptor set was obtained from a woman between 25 and 40 years old in good health.

The chain combines TRBV29-1 with TRBJ1-2; D gene unclear. CDR1 is SQVTM, CDR2 ANQGSEA, per germline. CDR3 length equals 11 residues. Trimming left V 3 bases short and J 8 bases short, with 10 bases between. The chain's CDR3 is CSVDLSAGYTF. For the CDR3, the DNA is TGCAGCGTTGACCTCTCGGCGGGCTACACCTTC.

This clonotype was seen at least ten times. This chain joins TRBV10-2 and TRBJ2-3; 7 bases line up with TRBD1. Per the germline V gene, CDR1 is WSHSY and CDR2 is SAAADI. The CDR3 covers 16 residues. The trim removed 3 bases at V and 10 bases at J, leaving 16 bases unmatched. In DNA, the CDR3 is TGCGCCAGCAGTGAATCGACAGGGACCCGAATGGGTCCGCAGTATTTT. Its protein product is CASSESTGTRMGPQYF.

Details on this clonotype: One end of the junction is discordant with germline, which a read error may explain. The chain uses TRBV12-3 or TRBV12-4 and TRBJ2-1, with TRBD2 matching 14 bases. The CDR3 sequence is 14 residues long. The CDR3 DNA reads TGTGCCTGCAGACTAGCGGGAGGGCCCCCTGAGCAGTTCTTC. It encodes CACRLAGGPPEQFF.

The sample holds a few counts of this clonotype. This CDR3 reads CASSYSRTGVQPQHF. In DNA form, the CDR3 reads TGTGCCAGCAGTTACTCCCGAACAGGGGTTCAGCCCCAGCATTTT. J is TRBJ1-5 and V is TRBV6-5; 7 bases agree with TRBD1. The CDR3 is made up of 15 amino acids. The V gene's germline CDR1 is MNHEY and CDR2 SVGAGI. The V and J ends lost 0 bases and 6 bases, in that order; junction bases with no gene match: 5.

CDR3 region: CSAHRSGANVLTF. The DNA for the CDR3 is TGCAGTGCTCACAGGTCTGGGGCCAACGTCCTGACTTTC. V usage is TRBV20-1 and J usage is TRBJ2-6; D is possibly TRBD1 (5 bases). The V gene lost 5 bases and the J gene lost 1 base, with 6 bases spanning the gap. The germline CDR1 and CDR2 sequences are DFQATT and SNEGSKA (reference sequence). The CDR3 has 13 residues.

This clonotype was counted once. The chain employs TRBV7-2 and TRBJ2-1, with 10 bases matching TRBD1. Germline CDR1 and CDR2: SGHTA and FQGNSA. Trimming cost V 1 base and J 9 bases; bases outside gene matches: 6. CDR3 length: 15 residues. As DNA, the CDR3 is TGTGCCAGCAGCTTAGACGGGACAGGGGACGGTGAGCAGTTCTTC. This codes for CASSLDGTGDGEQFF.

This clonotype has a handful of counts. The chain recombines TRBV5-1 with TRBJ1-6, with 8 bases matching TRBD1. The CDR3 is 16 amino acids. Germline V gene lookup returns CDR1 SGHRS and CDR2 YFSETQ. Trimming at V came to 0 bases and at J to 6 bases, leaving 5 bases not matched to a gene. The CDR3 nucleotides read TGCGCCAGCAGCTTGGGGACAGGGACCATTAATTCACCCCTCCACTTT. Its translation is CASSLGTGTINSPLHF.

The V gene is TRBV12-3 or TRBV12-4, the J gene TRBJ2-5; TRBD2 might be the D (5 bases). CDR3 length: 14 amino acids. Trimming shortened V by 5 bases and J by 11 bases, and 21 bases separated the two germline ends. The CDR3 spells CASSEVTTYNEQYF. Written as DNA, the CDR3 is TGTGCCAGCAGTGAAGTGACTACTTACAATGAGCAGTACTTC.

The rearrangement links TRBV27 to TRBJ2-3; D is tentatively TRBD1 or TRBD2 (5 bases each). The CDR3 has 15 residues. Trimming cost V 5 bases and J 0 bases, with 12 bases left between them. CDR1 and CDR2 (germline): MNHEY, SMNVEV (reference sequence). CDR3 nucleotide sequence: TGTGCCAGCAGTCATCCGGGGCCTAGCACAGATACGCAGTATTTT. Protein sequence: CASSHPGPSTDTQYF.

The chain combines TRBV5-1 with TRBJ2-1; 7 nucleotides line up with TRBD2. The CDR3 sequence is 16 residues long. Germline-derived CDR1 and CDR2 are SGHRS and YFSETQ. The ends lost 0 bases at V and 9 bases at J; junction bases unmatched: 12. The CDR3, as DNA: TGCGCCAGCAGCTTGGCCCCTGGACTAGGTTATGGTGAGCAGTTCTTC. This encodes CASSLAPGLGYGEQFF.

This clonotype has just a few counts. This chain joins TRBV7-2 and TRBJ2-7; 7 bases line up with TRBD1. The germline CDR1 and CDR2 sequences are SGHTA and FQGNSA. This CDR3 is 15 amino acids long. The ends lost 4 bases at V and 7 bases at J; junction bases unmatched: 13. CDR3 in amino acids: CASSYIGGQPGEQYF. In nucleotides, the CDR3 is TGTGCCAGCAGCTATATTGGGGGACAGCCGGGTGAGCAGTACTTC.

This clonotype was recorded a few times. The chain joins TRBV5-6 to TRBJ2-1; 9 nucleotides match TRBD2. Germline assignment: CDR1 SGHDT and CDR2 YYEEEE. Trimming took 4 bases from V and 7 from J; bases not matched to a gene: 9. CDR3 length: 15 residues. The CDR3 DNA reads TGTGCCAGCAGCGACGAGGTAGCGGGGGTGAATGAGCAGTTCTTC. Amino acids: CASSDEVAGVNEQFF.

This clonotype was detected a few times. The CDR3 DNA is TGTGCCAGCAGTTTTCAGGGGCCGGTCTATGGCTACACCTTC. Amino acid sequence: CASSFQGPVYGYTF. The genes are TRBV12-3 or TRBV12-4 and TRBJ1-2, with a tentative D call TRBD1 (6 bases). V was trimmed by 3 bases and J by 4 bases, leaving 12 bases between them. The length of the CDR3 is 14 residues.

This clonotype came up once. One junction end disagrees with the germline gene, perhaps due to a read error. The gene calls are TRBV6-6 and TRBJ1-5; no reliable D call. The CDR3 has 14 residues. Germline CDR1 is MNHNY and CDR2 is SVGAGI (reference sequence). In DNA, the CDR3 is TGTACCAGCAGTTACTCTGGTAGCAATCAGCCCCAGCATTTT. Translated, it gives CTSSYSGSNQPQHF.

In its sample, this clonotype was seen many times. V usage is TRBV4-3 and J usage is TRBJ1-4, with 7 positions matching TRBD1. Germline loops: CDR1 LGHNA, CDR2 YSLEER. J lost 3 bases, V lost 2 bases, and 6 bases had no gene match. The CDR3 spans 16 residues. This CDR3 reads CASSQTGAVANEKLFF. The CDR3 DNA reads TGCGCCAGCAGCCAAACAGGGGCCGTGGCTAATGAAAAACTGTTTTTT.

This chain connects TRBV7-2 to TRBJ2-7, with 7 bases aligning to TRBD2. This CDR3 is 16 amino acids long. The ends lost 1 base at V and 5 bases at J; junction bases unmatched: 11. CDR1 and CDR2 (germline): SGHTA, FQGNSA. CDR3 sequence: CASSLVGKAGENEQYF. Here the CDR3 DNA reads TGTGCCAGCAGCTTAGTCGGGAAGGCGGGAGAGAACGAGCAGTACTTC.

The chain couples TRBV10-2 to TRBJ1-1, with a tentative D call TRBD1 (6 bases). CDR1 and CDR2 from the germline V gene are WSHSY and SAAADI. Trimming shortened V by 6 bases and J by 7 bases, and 15 bases separated the two germline ends. The CDR3 is made up of 13 amino acids. For the CDR3, the DNA is TGCGCCAGCAGCCAAGGGGGTCCGTTTGAAGCTTTCTTT. This encodes CASSQGGPFEAFF.

This clonotype was seen a handful of times. The V gene is TRBV7-3, the J gene TRBJ2-1; 8 positions match TRBD2. The CDR3 is 15 amino acids. Losses at the gene ends were 5 bases for V and 9 bases for J; bases not matched to a gene: 12. Germline CDR1 and CDR2: SGHTA and FQGTGA. The CDR3 sequence is CASSPRAGVGSEQFF. The CDR3 coding sequence is TGTGCCAGCAGCCCCCGAGCGGGGGTCGGTAGTGAGCAGTTCTTC. The complete variable domain, with remaining parts taken from reference TRBV7-3 and TRBJ2-1, reads GAGVSQTPSNKVTEKGKYVELRCDPISGHTALYWYRQSLGQGPEFLIYFQGTGAADDSGLPNDRFFAVRPEGSVSTLKIQRTERGDSAVYLCASSPRAGVGSEQFFGPGTRLTVL.

The V and J genes are TRBV6-2 or TRBV6-3 and TRBJ2-1; no clear D gene. Trimming cost V 6 bases and J 7 bases, with 10 bases left between them. CDR1 is MNHEY, CDR2 SVGEGT, per germline. There are 12 residues in the CDR3. The CDR3 loop is CASRLRGNEQFF. CDR3 bases: TGTGCCAGCAGGCTTCGTGGGAATGAGCAGTTCTTC.

This clonotype came up many times. The chain recombines TRBV3-1 with TRBJ1-5; D is ambiguous. The CDR3 spans 13 residues. The germline gives CDR1 LGHDT, CDR2 YNNKEL (reference sequence). Trimming took 0 bases from V and 4 from J, leaving 4 bases between them. The CDR3 bases are TGTGCCAGCAGCCAAGATGGGAATCAGCCCCAGCATTTT. As protein: CASSQDGNQPQHF. Combining the CDR3 with reference TRBV3-1 and TRBJ1-5 gives the whole variable domain DTAVSQTPKYLVTQMGNDKSIKCEQNLGHDTMYWYKQDSKKFLKIMFSYNNKELIINETVPNRFSPKSPDKAHLNLHINSLELGDSAVYFCASSQDGNQPQHFGDGTRLSIL.

In this sample, this clonotype turned up a few times. The V call is TRBV7-4, the J call TRBJ2-1; weak D call: TRBD2 (6 bases). Looked up from germline, CDR1 is SGHVT and CDR2 is SQSDAQ. This CDR3 has 16 amino acids. V was cut by 6 bases and J by 10 bases, with 25 bases left in between. CDR3 in amino acids: CASSSHGEVGPGEQFF. The CDR3 bases are TGTGCCAGCAGTTCCCACGGGGAGGTCGGCCCTGGAGAGCAGTTCTTC. Full variable domain (outside the CDR3, taken from reference TRBV7-4 and TRBJ2-1): GAGVSQSPRYKVAKRGRDVALRCDSISGHVTLYWYRQTLGQGSEVLTYSQSDAQRDKSGRPSGRFSAERPERSVSTLKIQRTEQGDSAVYLCASSSHGEVGPGEQFFGPGTRLTVL.

The chain has TRBV11-3 and TRBJ2-5; the D gene is possibly TRBD2 (6 bases). Germline loops: CDR1 SGHNT, CDR2 YENEEA. Deletions cut 0 bases from V and 4 bases from J, with 12 bases between. This CDR3 has 15 amino acids. The CDR3 DNA reads TGTGCCAGCAGCTTAGAATGGCGGGGTAGAGAGACCCAGTACTTC. It is translated as CASSLEWRGRETQYF.

This clonotype was picked up many times. The V call is TRBV5-1, the J call TRBJ2-7; 8 nucleotides line up with TRBD2. V lost 5 bases to trimming and J lost 3 bases; unmatched junction nucleotides: 7. The CDR3 consists of 14 residues. The germline CDR1 and CDR2 sequences are SGHRS and YFSETQ. CDR3 sequence reads: CASSSRAGDYEQYF. The CDR3 coding sequence is TGCGCCAGCAGTTCCAGAGCGGGAGACTACGAGCAGTACTTC.

This CDR3 reads CSASVPDDQPQHF. The CDR3 DNA sequence: TGCAGTGCTAGTGTCCCAGACGACCAGCCCCAGCATTTT. V and J are TRBV20-1 and TRBJ1-5, with D hard to call. Germline V gene data show CDR1 as DFQATT and CDR2 as SNEGSKA (reference sequence). This CDR3 has 13 residues. Trimming stripped 3 bases from V and 7 bases from J, with 13 bases between.

CDR3 in DNA: TGTGCCAGCAGCAAGCGGGGATACTACAATGAGCAGTTCTTC. As protein: CASSKRGYYNEQFF. This chain links TRBV27 with TRBJ2-1, with 7 positions matching TRBD2. This CDR3 is built from 14 residues. The V segment lost 6 bases and the J segment 3 bases; nucleotides outside the gene matches: 5. Germline V gives CDR1 MNHEY, CDR2 SMNVEV (reference sequence).

There are many counts of this clonotype. The J gene is TRBJ2-7, the V gene TRBV5-1, with TRBD2 as a possible D gene (5 bases). The length of the CDR3 is 13 residues. The germline gives CDR1 SGHRS, CDR2 YFSETQ. Trimming pared 3 bases from V and 3 bases from J, leaving 10 bases between. The CDR3 DNA is TGCGCCAGCAGCTGGGAGTCGGGCTACGAGCAGTACTTC. Translating it yields CASSWESGYEQYF.

The rearrangement links TRBV14 to TRBJ2-2, with D unclear. The germline CDR1 and CDR2 sequences are SGHDN and FVKESK. This CDR3 has 14 amino acids. Trimming shortened V by 4 bases and J by 5 bases, and 11 bases separated the two germline ends. In DNA form, the CDR3 reads TGTGCCAGCAGCCGAGGCAGTAGGACCGGGGAGCTGTTTTTT. The encoded protein is CASSRGSRTGELFF.

V and J are TRBV5-1 and TRBJ2-1; tentative D call: TRBD2 (6 bases). V lost 4 bases and J 5 bases, leaving 16 bases between the germline ends. The germline gives CDR1 SGHRS, CDR2 YFSETQ. The CDR3 totals 15 residues. The CDR3 coding sequence is TGCGCCAGCAGCCTACTAGCAGAAGTGAACAATGAGCAGTTCTTC. As protein: CASSLLAEVNNEQFF.